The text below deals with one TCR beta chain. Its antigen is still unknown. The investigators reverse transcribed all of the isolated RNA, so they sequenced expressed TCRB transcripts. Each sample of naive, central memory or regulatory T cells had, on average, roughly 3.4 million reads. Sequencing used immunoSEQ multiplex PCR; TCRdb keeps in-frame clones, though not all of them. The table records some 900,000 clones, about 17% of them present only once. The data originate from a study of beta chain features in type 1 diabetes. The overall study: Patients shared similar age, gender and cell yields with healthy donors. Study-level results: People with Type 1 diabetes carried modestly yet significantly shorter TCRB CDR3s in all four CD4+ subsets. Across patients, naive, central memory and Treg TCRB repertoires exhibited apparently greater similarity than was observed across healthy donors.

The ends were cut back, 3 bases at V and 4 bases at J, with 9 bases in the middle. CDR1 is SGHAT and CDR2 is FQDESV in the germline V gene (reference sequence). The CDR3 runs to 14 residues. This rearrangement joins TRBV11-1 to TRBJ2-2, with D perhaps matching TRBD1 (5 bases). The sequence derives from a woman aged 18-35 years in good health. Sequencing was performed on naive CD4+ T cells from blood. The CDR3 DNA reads TGTGCCAGCAGCTTCAGTCAGGGCACCGGGGAGCTGTTTTTT. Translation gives CASSFSQGTGELFF.